This is a list of T cell receptor beta chains from one sample in a study of T cell responses to AZD1222 COVID-19 vaccine. Clones were sequenced by immunoSEQ multiplex PCR, and TCRdb holds only the in-frame ones, with some missing. The sample lists fewer than 150,000 clones, approximately 86% occurring once. The source was peripheral blood, collected on day 0 of AZD1222 vaccination. These receptors all come from an adult in good health. Both conserved end residues are part of each CDR3. A D gene is named only where the DNA matches it firmly. For some rows the clone size is stated as once, few or many, or as a class when expanded; others skip it.

V,D,size,J,DNA,CDR3
TRBV12-2,.,.,TRBJ2-7,TGTGCAAGTCGCTTGTTCTCGGGACAGGGAAACGAGCAGTACTTC,CASRLFSGQGNEQYF
TRBV19,.,.,TRBJ1-2,TGTGCCAGTAGGACCCCGGACAGCTCGCTTAACTATGGCTACACCTTC,CASRTPDSSLNYGYTF
TRBV27,TRBD2,.,TRBJ2-1,TGTGCCAGCAGTTTCGGGGGAGGGAATGAGCAGTTCTTC,CASSFGGGNEQFF
TRBV18,.,.,TRBJ1-1,TGTGCCAGCTCACCACCGGCTCGTCCAGGGCGGGCTGAAGCTTTCTTT,CASSPPARPGRAEAFF
TRBV25-1,.,.,TRBJ1-6,TGTGCCAGCAGTGAATCCCTAACTCTTGCTTCACCCCTCCACTTT,CASSESLTLASPLHF
TRBV29-1,TRBD2,.,TRBJ2-3,TGCAGCGTCTCGCGGGGGGAGAACACAGATACGCAGTATTTT,CSVSRGENTDTQYF
TRBV28,.,.,TRBJ2-3,TGTGCCAGCAGTCCCACCCGGTCCCAGGTCCGTGTTACGCAGTATTTT,CASSPTRSQVRVTQYF
TRBV18,.,.,TRBJ2-2,TGTGCCAGCTCACCACCGGGGCGGCACGGGGAGCTGTTTTTT,CASSPPGRHGELFF
TRBV4-3,.,.,TRBJ2-3,TGCGCCAGCAGCCTTTGGGGGGGGACAAGTCAGTATTTT,CASSLWGGTSQYF
TRBV5-1,.,.,TRBJ2-6,TGCGCCAGCAAGGATTTATCTGGGGCCAACGTCCTGACTTTC,CASKDLSGANVLTF
TRBV6-1,.,.,TRBJ1-2,TGTGCCAGCAGTGAGAATAATAACTATGGCTACACCTTC,CASSENNNYGYTF
TRBV7-2,TRBD2,.,TRBJ2-5,TGTGCCAGCAGCTTACAACTAGCGGGGGGGGAAGAGACCCAGTACTTC,CASSLQLAGGEETQYF
TRBV5-4,TRBD1,once,TRBJ2-7,TGTGCCAGCAGCCGCGGCGGGGACAGGGCCTACGAGCAGTACTTC,CASSRGGDRAYEQYF
TRBV6-5,TRBD1,.,TRBJ2-7,TGTGCCAGCAGTCGACAGGGCTCCTACGAGCAGTACTTC,CASSRQGSYEQYF
TRBV12-3/TRBV12-4,.,.,TRBJ1-1,TGTGCCAGCAGTTTAACCGGGAACACTGAAGCTTTCTTT,CASSLTGNTEAFF
TRBV30,.,.,TRBJ1-1,TGTGCCTGGAGGAGGGGGGGGAGGACTGAAGCTTTCTTT,CAWRRGGRTEAFF
TRBV7-9,TRBD1,.,TRBJ1-5,TGTGCCAGCAGCCTCGGACAGGCGAACAATCAGCCCCAGCATTTT,CASSLGQANNQPQHF
TRBV28,TRBD1,.,TRBJ2-7,TGTGCCAGCAGTTTGACCGACAGGGGATCGGCCTACGAGCAGTACTTC,CASSLTDRGSAYEQYF
TRBV19,.,.,TRBJ1-5,TGTGCCAGTAGTCCTCAGGCTGACTATCAGCCCCAGCATTTT,CASSPQADYQPQHF
TRBV19,.,.,TRBJ2-5,TGTGCCAGCAGGGGCCGGGAGACCCAGTACTTC,CASRGRETQYF
TRBV5-4,TRBD2,.,TRBJ2-3,TGTGCCAGCAGCACACTAGCGGATAGCACAGATACGCAGTATTTT,CASSTLADSTDTQYF
TRBV12-3/TRBV12-4,.,.,TRBJ2-3,TGTGCCAGCAGTGCATCTACAGCAGATACGCAGTATTTT,CASSASTADTQYF
TRBV2,.,.,TRBJ2-7,TGTGCCAGCAGTGATCCCCTATTCAGCTCCTACGAGCAGTACTTC,CASSDPLFSSYEQYF
TRBV4-2,TRBD2,.,TRBJ2-7,TGTGCCAGCAGCCAAGCGCCCCTCACTAGCGGGGGGGCCTACGAGCAGTACTTC,CASSQAPLTSGGAYEQYF
TRBV18,TRBD2,few,TRBJ2-1,TGTGCCAGCTCACCAATCGCGGGGGGCGCTTACAATGAGCAGTTCTTC,CASSPIAGGAYNEQFF
TRBV30,.,.,TRBJ2-7,TGTGCCTGGAGTCCGGGGGTGGAGCAGTACTTC,CAWSPGVEQYF
TRBV30,TRBD1,.,TRBJ2-7,TGTGCCTGGGAGAGACAGGGCCTGTACGAGCAGTACTTC,CAWERQGLYEQYF
TRBV2,TRBD1,once,TRBJ2-3,TGTGCCAGCGGACAGGGGGCAAGTGGCACAGATACGCAGTATTTT,CASGQGASGTDTQYF
TRBV11-3,.,.,TRBJ2-7,TGTGCCAGCAGCTTAGCGCAGGGCCTCGAGCAGTACTTC,CASSLAQGLEQYF
TRBV24-1,.,.,TRBJ2-5,TGTGCCACCAGTGATCCAGGGAAGGAGACCCAGTACTTC,CATSDPGKETQYF
TRBV7-9,TRBD1,few,TRBJ1-2,TGTGCCAGCAATACTCCCGGGACAGGGAATGGCTACACCTTC,CASNTPGTGNGYTF
TRBV4-2,.,once,TRBJ1-2,TGTGCCAGCAGCCAAGATGGTGGATCCGACTATGGCTACACCTTC,CASSQDGGSDYGYTF
TRBV2,.,once,TRBJ2-3,TGTGCCAGCAGTGCCACCCTCCGAGATACGCAGTATTTT,CASSATLRDTQYF
TRBV12-3/TRBV12-4,TRBD2,.,TRBJ2-5,TGTGCCAGCGGGGCTAGCGGGGTTGAGACCCAGTACTTC,CASGASGVETQYF
TRBV18,TRBD1,.,TRBJ1-4,TGTGCCAGCTCACCACCCGGACAGGGGGGGGAAAAACTGTTTTTT,CASSPPGQGGEKLFF
TRBV2,.,.,TRBJ2-5,TGTGCCAGCAGTGAGAGGGAGACCCAGTACTTC,CASSERETQYF
TRBV3-1/TRBV3-2,TRBD2,.,TRBJ2-3,TGTGCCAGCAGCCATGGAATAGCGGGGGGGAGCACAGATACGCAGTATTTT,CASSHGIAGGSTDTQYF
TRBV30,.,few,TRBJ2-2,TGTGCCTGGGGGGTGGCGAGGAACACCGGGGAGCTGTTTTTT,CAWGVARNTGELFF
TRBV5-5,TRBD2,.,TRBJ2-4,TGTGCCAGCAGCTTGGCTCGGTCCCAGCGGGAGGACATTCAGTACTTC,CASSLARSQREDIQYF
TRBV4-3,.,.,TRBJ2-7,TGCGCCAGCAGCACCGTAACCGGCGAGCAGTACTTC,CASSTVTGEQYF
TRBV24-1,TRBD1,.,TRBJ1-2,TGTGCCACCAGGCCGACAGGGAAGGAGGATGGCTACACCTTC,CATRPTGKEDGYTF
TRBV6-5,.,.,TRBJ2-2,TGTGCCAGCAGTTACACTGGGCCCGGGGAGCTGTTTTTT,CASSYTGPGELFF
TRBV15,TRBD1,.,TRBJ2-6,TGTGCCACCAGCAGAGAGGGACAGGGTCTAGGGTCTGGGGCCAACGTCCTGACTTTC,CATSREGQGLGSGANVLTF
TRBV4-1,TRBD1,.,TRBJ2-1,TGCGCCAGCAGCCAGCCCCTCGGACAGGGGTTATACAATGAGCAGTTCTTC,CASSQPLGQGLYNEQFF
TRBV29-1,TRBD1,.,TRBJ2-7,TGCAGCGTTGGTCCGGGACAGAACTCCTACGAGCAGTACTTC,CSVGPGQNSYEQYF
TRBV27,.,.,TRBJ1-6,TGTGCCAGCAGTTTTATTGGGGGGGTACATTCACCCCTCCACTTT,CASSFIGGVHSPLHF
TRBV5-4,.,.,TRBJ2-2,TGTGCCAGCGGACTACGCCTCACAGGAAACACCGGGGAGCTGTTTTTT,CASGLRLTGNTGELFF
TRBV18,.,once,TRBJ2-7,TGTGCCAGCACTACCCGGGACAAGGGAATCTACGAGCAGTACTTC,CASTTRDKGIYEQYF
TRBV6-5,.,.,TRBJ1-2,TGTGCCAGCAGTTACACAACAGGAGGGGTAGGCTATGGCTACACCTTC,CASSYTTGGVGYGYTF
TRBV7-9,.,.,TRBJ2-7,TGTGCCAGCAGCCGTGGAGGGGGCGAGGGCGAGCAGTACTTC,CASSRGGGEGEQYF
TRBV19,TRBD1,.,TRBJ1-5,TGTGCCAGTACGTTCGGGACAGGGTTCTATCAGCCCCAGCATTTT,CASTFGTGFYQPQHF
TRBV5-6,.,few,TRBJ2-7,TGTGCCAGCAGCTGGGACCGCCGCCGGAACGAGCAGTACTTC,CASSWDRRRNEQYF
TRBV28,.,.,TRBJ1-1,TGTGCCAGCAGCCCTACCTTCCTTATGAACACTGAAGCTTTCTTT,CASSPTFLMNTEAFF